Sequencing of this T cell receptor beta chain was carried out in a study of blood T cells in healthy people across ages. This clonotype was recorded a few times. CDR1 and CDR2 (germline): SQVTM, ANQGSEA. With 4 bases removed from V and 0 bases from J, the gap between germline ends came to 13 bases. The CDR3 spans 15 residues. The second PCR ran about 6 to 12 cycles with a sample-barcoded 5' primer and J-beta primers. MiXCR, run by TCRdb on the 5' RACE reads, gives a single entry per CDR3 protein. This table has some 760,000 distinct CDR3 sequences, about 25% appearing once. In addition, the sample was reused for a study of T cells of mothers and their children.

The clonotype originates from a boy aged 10-17 years in good health. The sequenced sample was blood. The rearrangement uses TRBV29-1 and TRBJ2-1, with D perhaps TRBD1 (6 bases). CDR3 sequence: CSVGGGKSSYNEQFF. CDR3 coding DNA: TGCAGCGTTGGAGGGGGAAAGAGCTCCTACAATGAGCAGTTCTTC.